This T cell receptor (beta chain) was found in a study of cytotoxic CD8 clonotypes in ibrutinib-treated CLL. Study as a whole: On average, over 90,000 productive rearrangements and a few hundred thousand productive templates per sample.

The data were produced by immunoSEQ multiplex PCR, yet TCRdb's version contains in-frame clones alone and is incomplete. The sample yields 50,000 to 70,000 clones, 50% to 70% seen once. The CDR3 runs to 14 residues. V lost 1 base, J lost 3 bases, and 7 bases lay in between. From germline, CDR1 is SGHTA and CDR2 FQGNSA. The gene calls are TRBV7-2 and TRBJ1-5, with D uncertain. The sequencing used PBMCs, collected at disease progression, from a patient treated with ibrutinib. The clonotype comes from a human donor with chronic lymphocytic leukemia. CDR3 nucleotides: TGTGCCAGCAGCTTAGGTTTTAACAATCAGCCCCAGCATTTT. Amino acid sequence: CASSLGFNNQPQHF.